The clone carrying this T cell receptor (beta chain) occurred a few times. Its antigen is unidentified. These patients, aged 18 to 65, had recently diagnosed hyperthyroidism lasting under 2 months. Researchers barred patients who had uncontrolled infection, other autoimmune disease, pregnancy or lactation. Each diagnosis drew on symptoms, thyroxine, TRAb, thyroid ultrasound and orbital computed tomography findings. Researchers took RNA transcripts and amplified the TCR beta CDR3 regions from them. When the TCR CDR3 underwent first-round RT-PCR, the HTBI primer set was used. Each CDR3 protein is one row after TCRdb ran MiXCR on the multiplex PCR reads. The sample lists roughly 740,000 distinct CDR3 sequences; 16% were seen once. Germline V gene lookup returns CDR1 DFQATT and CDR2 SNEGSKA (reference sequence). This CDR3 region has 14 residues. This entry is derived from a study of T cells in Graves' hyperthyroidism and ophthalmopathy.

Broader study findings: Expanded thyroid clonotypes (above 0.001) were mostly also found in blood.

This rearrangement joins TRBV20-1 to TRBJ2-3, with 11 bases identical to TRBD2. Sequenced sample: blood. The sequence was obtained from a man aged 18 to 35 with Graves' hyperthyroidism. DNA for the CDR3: TGCCACCCTGTAGCGGGAGGGAACACAGATACGCAGTATTTT. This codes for CHPVAGGNTDTQYF.